The source of this T cell receptor (beta chain) is a study of CD8 T cells in Susac syndrome. A note on this clonotype: The target antigen is unknown.

When the RNA was reverse transcribed, random hexamers were used with an input of 0.5 to 1 ug. An immunoSEQ multiplex PCR generated amplified TCR beta CDR3 products spanning 54 Vbeta and 13 Jbeta. Each CDR3 protein is one row after TCRdb ran MiXCR on the immunoSEQ multiplex PCR reads. The sample yields some 260,000 distinct CDR3 sequences, 90% to 95% seen once. Germline loops: CDR1 MNHEY, CDR2 SVGAGI. The CDR3 is 14 residues long. With 0 bases removed from V and 4 bases from J, the gap between germline ends came to 9 bases. Study conclusions and caveats: It was acknowledged in the study that the number of individuals who were included in its TCR sequencing and HLA analysis was relatively small.

The J gene is TRBJ1-2, the V gene TRBV6-5; D is ambiguous. The sequence was collected from a human donor with multiple sclerosis. What was sequenced was CD4+ T cells from PBMCs. The CDR3 DNA reads as TGTGCCAGCAGTTACTCTGGCGGAGGCTATGGCTACACCTTC. Residues: CASSYSGGGYGYTF.